Listed below are T cell receptor beta chains from one sample, sequenced in a study of blood T cell repertoires in COVID-19. This table comes from immunoSEQ multiplex PCR, and its TCRdb copy is limited to in-frame clones, with some not included. The profile shows over 90,000 clones, about 89% of them singletons. Sequencing was performed on peripheral blood. These receptor sequences come from a woman aged 70-85 years with acute or convalescent COVID-19. Each CDR3 is given with its conserved first and last residue. Fields, in order: V gene, D gene, J gene, clone size, CDR3 DNA, CDR3 protein. The D gene is left open where the match is weak. Size tells how often a clone was seen (once, few, many) or the class of an expanded clone, and some rows leave it out.

v_call: TRBV5-4
d_call: .
j_call: TRBJ1-2
clone_size: .
cdr3_nt: TGTGCCAGCAGTTCGGGTCCGGCCAGCGGCTACACCTTC
cdr3_aa: CASSSGPASGYTF

v_call: TRBV3-1/TRBV3-2
d_call: TRBD2
j_call: TRBJ2-1
clone_size: .
cdr3_nt: TGTGCCAGCAGCCAGTCTAGCGGGAGGGCCGGAGAGCAGTTCTTC
cdr3_aa: CASSQSSGRAGEQFF

v_call: TRBV25-1
d_call: TRBD2
j_call: TRBJ2-7
clone_size: few
cdr3_nt: TGTGCCAGCAGTGAACGATCTAGCGGGGTCTCCTACGAGCAGTACTTC
cdr3_aa: CASSERSSGVSYEQYF

v_call: TRBV2
d_call: .
j_call: TRBJ1-6
clone_size: .
cdr3_nt: TGTGCCAGCAGAGGAGATAATTCACCCCTCCACTTT
cdr3_aa: CASRGDNSPLHF

v_call: TRBV28
d_call: .
j_call: TRBJ2-1
clone_size: .
cdr3_nt: TGTGCCAGCGTAAGGAGGGAGCGGGACAATGAGCAGTTCTTC
cdr3_aa: CASVRRERDNEQFF

v_call: TRBV28
d_call: TRBD1
j_call: TRBJ2-3
clone_size: .
cdr3_nt: TGTGCCAGCAGTCGGCAGGGGGGCACAGATACGCAGTATTTT
cdr3_aa: CASSRQGGTDTQYF

v_call: TRBV14
d_call: TRBD1
j_call: TRBJ2-3
clone_size: .
cdr3_nt: TGTGCCAGCAGCCCCCGGTCCGGACAGGCAGATACGCAGTATTTT
cdr3_aa: CASSPRSGQADTQYF

v_call: TRBV2
d_call: TRBD1
j_call: TRBJ2-2
clone_size: .
cdr3_nt: TGTGCCAGCAGCGGTGGTGACAGGGTCTCGGGGGAGCTGTTTTTT
cdr3_aa: CASSGGDRVSGELFF

v_call: TRBV7-9
d_call: TRBD2
j_call: TRBJ2-5
clone_size: .
cdr3_nt: TGTGCCAGCAGCGAGAGACTAGCGGGGGCCCAGGAAGAGACCCAGTACTTC
cdr3_aa: CASSERLAGAQEETQYF

v_call: TRBV29-1
d_call: .
j_call: TRBJ1-2
clone_size: .
cdr3_nt: TGCAGCGTTGCCCCCCTGGGGGGATATGGCTACACCTTC
cdr3_aa: CSVAPLGGYGYTF

v_call: TRBV10-3
d_call: .
j_call: TRBJ1-1
clone_size: once
cdr3_nt: TGTGCCATCAGTGAGTGGGACGGGGGGAACACTGAAGCTTTCTTT
cdr3_aa: CAISEWDGGNTEAFF

v_call: TRBV28
d_call: .
j_call: TRBJ1-1
clone_size: few
cdr3_nt: TGTGCCAGCAGGACGAGACAGAAAACCACTGAAGCTTTCTTT
cdr3_aa: CASRTRQKTTEAFF

v_call: TRBV14
d_call: TRBD2
j_call: TRBJ2-1
clone_size: once
cdr3_nt: TGTGCCAGCAGCACGGGACTAGCGGGAGGGAACAATGAGCAGTTCTTC
cdr3_aa: CASSTGLAGGNNEQFF

v_call: TRBV4-1
d_call: TRBD2
j_call: TRBJ2-1
clone_size: .
cdr3_nt: TGCGCCAGCAGCCCCCGGGAGGAGCTTAGCAATGAGCAGTTCTTC
cdr3_aa: CASSPREELSNEQFF

v_call: TRBV6-1
d_call: TRBD1
j_call: TRBJ1-6
clone_size: .
cdr3_nt: TGTGCCAGCAGTGAAACAGGGGGCAACGGTTCACCCCTCCACTTT
cdr3_aa: CASSETGGNGSPLHF

v_call: TRBV28
d_call: TRBD2
j_call: TRBJ2-5
clone_size: .
cdr3_nt: TGTGCCAGCAGTCTCGGGACTAGCGGGGGGGGTGCAGAGACCCAGTACTTC
cdr3_aa: CASSLGTSGGGAETQYF

v_call: TRBV6-1
d_call: .
j_call: TRBJ2-7
clone_size: once
cdr3_nt: TGTGCCAGCAGTGAAGCGGGAGCAGGATTCTTCCACGAGCAGTACTTC
cdr3_aa: CASSEAGAGFFHEQYF

v_call: TRBV5-8
d_call: TRBD2
j_call: TRBJ2-1
clone_size: .
cdr3_nt: TGTGCCAGCAGCCCCACTAGCGGGGGGGCGGGGTATGAGCAGTTCTTC
cdr3_aa: CASSPTSGGAGYEQFF

v_call: TRBV29-1
d_call: .
j_call: TRBJ2-5
clone_size: .
cdr3_nt: TGCAGCGCCGGAACGACAGGTCGAGAGACCCAGTACTTC
cdr3_aa: CSAGTTGRETQYF

v_call: TRBV20-1
d_call: .
j_call: TRBJ1-2
clone_size: .
cdr3_nt: TGCAGTGCTACCACAGCCTATGGCTACACCTTC
cdr3_aa: CSATTAYGYTF

v_call: TRBV12-3/TRBV12-4
d_call: .
j_call: TRBJ2-1
clone_size: .
cdr3_nt: TGTGCCAACGGAGCATCTCTGGGTGTTCAGTTCTTC
cdr3_aa: CANGASLGVQFF

v_call: TRBV5-1
d_call: .
j_call: TRBJ2-3
clone_size: .
cdr3_nt: TGCGCCAGCAAAGAGGCGGACAGAAGAAGCACAGATACGCAGTATTTT
cdr3_aa: CASKEADRRSTDTQYF

v_call: TRBV19
d_call: .
j_call: TRBJ1-6
clone_size: once
cdr3_nt: TGTGCCAGTAGTCCTAAAACGACTTCCTGGCGTTCACCCCTCCACTTT
cdr3_aa: CASSPKTTSWRSPLHF

v_call: TRBV11-2
d_call: TRBD2
j_call: TRBJ2-1
clone_size: .
cdr3_nt: TGTGCCAGCAGCTTAGTTGCGGGAGCCTCCTACAATGAGCAGTTCTTC
cdr3_aa: CASSLVAGASYNEQFF

v_call: TRBV2
d_call: .
j_call: TRBJ1-2
clone_size: .
cdr3_nt: TGTGCCAGCCAACGACCCCCGGGAAGAAATGGCTACACCTTC
cdr3_aa: CASQRPPGRNGYTF

v_call: TRBV5-1
d_call: TRBD2
j_call: TRBJ2-3
clone_size: .
cdr3_nt: TGCGCCAGCAGCCCCAGGACTAGCGACACAGATACGCAGTATTTT
cdr3_aa: CASSPRTSDTDTQYF

v_call: TRBV7-2
d_call: .
j_call: TRBJ1-2
clone_size: .
cdr3_nt: TGTGCCAGCAGCCCCGACCGGGACACCCTCTATGGCTACACCTTC
cdr3_aa: CASSPDRDTLYGYTF

v_call: TRBV11-2
d_call: TRBD1
j_call: TRBJ1-2
clone_size: .
cdr3_nt: TGTGCCAGCAACAAACAAGTACAGGGGCCCTATGGCTACACCTTC
cdr3_aa: CASNKQVQGPYGYTF

v_call: TRBV7-9
d_call: .
j_call: TRBJ1-1
clone_size: .
cdr3_nt: TGTGCCAGCAGTCCAAGCAAGGCCGGTTCTAGGCGTTTGGATGAAGCTTTCTTT
cdr3_aa: CASSPSKAGSRRLDEAFF